This T cell receptor (beta chain) appears in the sequencing data of a study of blood T cell repertoires in COVID-19. Study-level information: Acute and convalescent COVID-19 samples came from the United States, Italy and Spain. T cells, B-cell-depleted T cells, or PBMCs supplied cDNA or gDNA.

With 6 bases removed from V and 5 bases from J, the gap between germline ends came to 16 bases. Germline loops: CDR1 MNHNY, CDR2 SVGAGI (reference sequence). This CDR3 has 15 amino acids. Under the authors' procedure: Estimates of nucleated cell counts were drawn from the amplification of reference gene primers. Clones were read by immunoSEQ multiplex PCR, and TCRdb kept only the in-frame ones, dropping some. V, J and clone size reflect that table, while D and trimming were determined from the DNA. In the table there are more than 95,000 clones, under 80% of which are singletons. The V call is TRBV6-6, the J call TRBJ1-4; D may be TRBD1 (6 bases). Sequencing input: peripheral blood. The sequence came from a man aged 50-59 years with acute or convalescent COVID-19. Here the CDR3 reads CASSLLQGPNEKLFF. The CDR3 bases are TGTGCCAGCAGCCTACTACAGGGACCCAATGAAAAACTGTTTTTT.